This is a list of T cell receptor beta chains from one sample in a study of metastatic and nonmetastatic thyroid tumors. From the PCR reads, TCRdb re-called clones with MiXCR. The profile covers 60,000 or so clones, with roughly 4% appearing a single time and about 22% taken by the ten largest. Sequencing used blood. These receptors all stem from a female donor with papillary thyroid cancer or a benign thyroid nodule (not recorded which). Some clones in this sample may be carry-over from other donors' samples. Both conserved end residues are part of each CDR3.

>TRBV11-2|TRBJ1-1
CASSLDQGLGTEAFF
>TRBV6-6|TRBJ1-5
CASSYFSGTNQPQHF
>TRBV18|TRBJ2-6
CASSGGANSGANVLTF
>TRBV6-1|TRBJ1-5
CASSYKCWFSIQPQHF
>TRBV28|TRBJ1-1
CASSLQGSTEAFF
>TRBV2|TRBJ1-2
CASGLRGRENNYGYTF
>TRBV19|TRBJ2-3
CASSSSAGGADTQYF
>TRBV6-2/TRBV6-3|TRBJ2-1
CASRPLWDNEQFF
>TRBV15|TRBJ2-1
CATSDAVGPGALNEQFF
>TRBV15|TRBJ2-3
CATSRVAPMSGRKVSDTQYF
>TRBV7-9|TRBJ2-2
CASNAPGLVGAGELFF
>TRBV28|TRBJ1-6
CASSQGPINNSPLHF
>TRBV5-1|TRBJ2-5
CASSSAPGDGETQYF
>TRBV11-3|TRBJ2-1
CASSLGGVAGGDHHNEQFF
>TRBV19|TRBJ2-5
CASSRLGLAGGTSGTQYF
>TRBV7-9|TRBJ2-2
CASGDTGELFF
>TRBV19|TRBJ1-4
CASSIGTRGIEKLFF
>TRBV2|TRBJ1-6
CASMEFEPDNSPLHF
>TRBV6-1|TRBJ1-1
CASSRKGGQNTEAFF
>TRBV6-1|TRBJ1-1
CASRGDRRHTEAFF
>TRBV3-1|TRBJ2-1
CASSWRTSGRNEQFF
>TRBV13|TRBJ1-3
CASTQLTGQGYSGNTIYF
>TRBV7-9|TRBJ1-3
CASSLDRLGGNTIYF